Below, 30 T cell receptor beta chains from the same sample are listed, as sequenced in a study of blood T cell repertoires in COVID-19. Sequenced by immunoSEQ multiplex PCR; TCRdb stores in-frame clones only, minus some. Of about 260,000 clones in the sample, around nine tenths were seen once. The source material was peripheral blood. These receptors were obtained from a man younger than 45 with active or convalescent COVID-19.

Only a few counts were recorded for this clone. The rearrangement joins TRBV7-2 to TRBJ2-1, with D possibly matching TRBD2 (7 bases). This CDR3 comprises 15 residues. Trimming pared 1 base from V and 4 bases from J, leaving 11 bases between. Germline values: CDR1 SGHTA, CDR2 FQGNSA. CDR3 coding DNA: TGTGCCAGCAGCTTAGACGGGGGGACATACAATGAGCAGTTCTTC. Its translation is CASSLDGGTYNEQFF.

The chain carries TRBV30 and TRBJ1-6; D may be TRBD1 (5 bases). V lost 1 base and J lost 9, with 10 bases in between. The CDR3 sequence is 13 residues long. Germline V gene sequence: CDR1 GTSNPN, CDR2 SVGIG (reference sequence). The CDR3 nucleotides read TGTGCCTGGAGTGCTGGGGACTCTTCACCCCTCCACTTT. Its translation is CAWSAGDSSPLHF.

The J gene is TRBJ2-2, the V gene TRBV4-3; a weak D match, TRBD1 (5 bases). Germline lookup yields CDR1 LGHNA and CDR2 YSLEER. Trimming took off 2 bases at V and 5 bases at J, with 9 bases between the two ends. This CDR3 is 14 amino acids long. The chain's CDR3 is CASSQFKGTGELFF. In DNA form, the CDR3 reads TGCGCCAGCAGCCAATTTAAGGGGACCGGGGAGCTGTTTTTT.

This chain connects TRBV7-6 to TRBJ2-1; D unresolved. This CDR3 contains 16 residues. Germline-derived CDR1 and CDR2 are SGHVS and FNYEAQ. Trimming pared 0 bases from V and 6 bases from J, leaving 15 bases between. The CDR3 DNA reads as TGTGCCAGCAGCTTAGCGCTGGCGGAACTGAGCAATGAGCAGTTCTTC. The encoded protein is CASSLALAELSNEQFF.

This chain joins TRBV19 and TRBJ2-7; the D gene is possibly TRBD1 (5 bases). Germline CDR1 LNHDA, CDR2 SQIVND (reference sequence). This CDR3 comprises 15 residues. V was shortened by 3 bases and J by 4 bases, with 16 bases between the two germline ends. CDR3 DNA sequence: TGTGCCAGTAGTATTCGGACAACCCCCACTTACGAGCAGTACTTC. Its translation: CASSIRTTPTYEQYF.

In regard to this clone: Other DNA sequences in the same sample also yield this CDR3. The rearrangement joins TRBV7-9 to TRBJ2-3; D is undetermined. V dropped 5 bases and J dropped 0 bases, with 3 bases sitting between them. The CDR3 consists of 12 residues. CDR1 and CDR2 (germline): SEHNR, FQNEAQ (reference sequence). The CDR3 sequence is CASSLSTDTQYF. The CDR3 nucleotides are TGTGCCAGCAGCCTAAGCACAGATACGCAGTATTTT.

J is TRBJ2-7 and V is TRBV5-4, with a weak D call TRBD1 (7 bases). V was trimmed by 6 bases and J by 3 bases, leaving 16 bases between them. The CDR3 length is 14 residues. CDR1 SGHNT and CDR2 YYREEE come from the germline V gene (reference sequence). DNA for the CDR3: TGTGCCAGCACCGACTCAGGGGGGCTCTACGAGCAGTACTTC. Its protein is CASTDSGGLYEQYF. Full variable domain (missing parts from reference TRBV5-4 and TRBJ2-7): ETGVTQSPTHLIKTRGQQVTLRCSSQSGHNTVSWYQQALGQGPQFIFQYYREEENGRGNFPPRFSGLQFPNYSSELNVNALELDDSALYLCASTDSGGLYEQYFGPGTRLTVT.

V usage is TRBV5-6 and J usage is TRBJ2-1, with D perhaps matching TRBD1 (6 bases). Germline CDR1 reads SGHDT; CDR2 reads YYEEEE. CDR3 size: 13 residues. V was shortened by 2 bases and J by 8 bases, with 11 bases between the two germline ends. CDR3 DNA: TGTGCCAGCAGCTTTTCACAGGGCCATGAGCAGTTCTTC. This encodes CASSFSQGHEQFF.

The CDR3 nucleotides read TGTGCCAGTAGTATAGTGTCTTTTCGACTACCAGCCCGCCAAGAGACCCAGTACTTC. Its protein is CASSIVSFRLPARQETQYF. J is TRBJ2-5 and V is TRBV19, with TRBD2 as a possible D gene (5 bases). Between the trimmed V and J ends, which lost 1 base and 1 base, there was a span of 22 bases. Germline CDR1 reads LNHDA; CDR2 reads SQIVND (reference sequence). This CDR3 has 19 amino acids.

The chain uses TRBV6-5 and TRBJ1-2, with TRBD1 identical over 7 bases. Germline V CDR1 and CDR2: MNHEY, SVGAGI. The V segment lost 6 bases and the J segment 7 bases; nucleotides outside the gene matches: 14. There are 15 residues in the CDR3. CDR3 in amino acids: CASRAGGDTLGGYTF. CDR3 bases: TGTGCCAGCAGGGCAGGGGGTGACACACTGGGTGGCTACACCTTC.

This clone was seen once. V usage is TRBV25-1 and J usage is TRBJ2-7, with TRBD1 matching over 8 bases. The CDR3 is 13 amino acids. Losses at the gene ends were 4 bases for V and 4 bases for J; bases not matched to a gene: 3. In germline, CDR1 is MGHDK, CDR2 SYGVNS. CDR3 amino acids: CASSADREYEQYF. The DNA of the CDR3 is TGTGCCAGCAGTGCGGACAGGGAATACGAGCAGTACTTC.

This rearrangement joins TRBV29-1 to TRBJ1-1, with TRBD1 matching over 9 bases. Unmatched junction bases numbered 11, after V lost 7 bases and J lost 11 bases. This CDR3 is 12 amino acids long. The germline V gene encodes CDR1 SQVTM and CDR2 ANQGSEA. The CDR3 loop reads CSAGQGPGRAFF. In DNA, the CDR3 is TGCAGCGCCGGACAGGGGCCCGGTCGGGCTTTCTTT.

V is TRBV2 and J is TRBJ1-5; the D is unclear. Germline V lookup: CDR1 SNHLY, CDR2 FYNNEI. Trimming took off 6 bases at V and 0 bases at J, with 6 bases between the two ends. The CDR3 length is 13 residues. This chain's CDR3 is CASRRDSNQPQHF. Here the CDR3 DNA reads TGTGCCAGCAGACGAGATAGCAATCAGCCCCAGCATTTT.

The V gene is TRBV5-4, the J gene TRBJ1-6; 7 bases line up with TRBD1. V lost 2 bases to trimming and J lost 0 bases; unmatched junction nucleotides: 2. This CDR3 has 16 amino acids. The germline V gene encodes CDR1 SGHNT and CDR2 YYREEE (reference sequence). The CDR3 here is CASSLGDSSYNSPLHF. The CDR3 nucleotides read TGTGCCAGCAGCTTAGGGGACAGCTCCTATAATTCACCCCTCCACTTT. Drawing the rest from reference TRBV5-4 and TRBJ1-6, the complete variable domain is ETGVTQSPTHLIKTRGQQVTLRCSSQSGHNTVSWYQQALGQGPQFIFQYYREEENGRGNFPPRFSGLQFPNYSSELNVNALELDDSALYLCASSLGDSSYNSPLHFGNGTRLTVT.

This chain connects TRBV7-2 to TRBJ2-7, with D perhaps matching TRBD2 (6 bases). CDR3 size: 14 residues. The V gene's germline CDR1 is SGHTA and CDR2 FQGNSA. V was trimmed by 2 bases and J by 3 bases, leaving 11 bases between them. As DNA, the CDR3 is TGTGCCAGCAGCTTAATGGCGGGGAACTACGAGCAGTACTTC. Translation: CASSLMAGNYEQYF.

The chain joins TRBV5-4 to TRBJ2-5; D is unclear. V lost 6 bases and J lost 5, with 17 bases in between. In germline, CDR1 is SGHNT, CDR2 YYREEE (reference sequence). The CDR3 loop spans 14 amino acids. CDR3 region: CASTAPGHGETQYF. CDR3 bases: TGTGCCAGCACAGCACCGGGTCACGGGGAGACCCAGTACTTC.

The V and J genes are TRBV27 and TRBJ2-5; D not certain. This CDR3 spans 13 amino acids. V was pared by 0 bases and J by 5 bases, with 7 bases between. Germline assignment: CDR1 MNHEY and CDR2 SMNVEV (reference sequence). CDR3 bases: TGTGCCAGCAGTTTATCGAGCCCGGAGACCCAGTACTTC. Amino acid sequence: CASSLSSPETQYF.

By share, this clone ranks as medium-sized (0.01 to 0.1%). The gene calls are TRBV6-4 and TRBJ2-1, with 10 bases matching TRBD2. The CDR3 is made up of 13 amino acids. Germline CDR1 and CDR2: MRHNA and SNTAGT. V lost 10 bases, J lost 3 bases, and 3 bases stayed unmatched. CDR3: CATSGGDYNEQFF. The DNA of the CDR3 is TGTGCCACCAGCGGGGGGGACTACAATGAGCAGTTCTTC.

This clone was seen only a few times. This chain joins TRBV7-9 and TRBJ1-1; no firm D call. The CDR3 has 13 residues. Trimming stripped 1 base from V and 1 base from J, with 4 bases between. The germline gives CDR1 SEHNR, CDR2 FQNEAQ (reference sequence). The CDR3 coding sequence is TGTGCCAGCAGCTTAGAAGCGAACACTGAAGCTTTCTTT. Its protein is CASSLEANTEAFF.

This chain connects TRBV21-1 to TRBJ1-1. TRBV21-1 is marked as a pseudogene. The CDR3 is 11 residues long. CDR3 sequence (DNA): TGTGCCAGCAGCACGGGGACTGAAGCTTTCTTT. This gives the protein CASSTGTEAFF.

V is TRBV7-2 and J is TRBJ1-2; tentatively, D is TRBD1 (6 bases). Between the trimmed V and J ends, which lost 2 bases and 7 bases, there was a span of 11 bases. Germline loops: CDR1 SGHTA, CDR2 FQGNSA. This CDR3 spans 13 amino acids. Written as DNA, the CDR3 is TGTGCCAGCAGCTTAAGGACAGATGGTGGCTACACCTTC. It codes for CASSLRTDGGYTF.

The gene calls are TRBV9 and TRBJ2-3; D is unclear. There are 15 residues in the CDR3. V was cut by 3 bases and J by 1 base, with 12 bases left in between. Germline assignment: CDR1 SGDLS and CDR2 YYNGEE. In nucleotides, the CDR3 is TGTGCCAGCAGCGGGGCTGCGTGGGGCACAGATACGCAGTATTTT. This encodes CASSGAAWGTDTQYF.

The rearrangement links TRBV3-1 (or the pseudogene TRBV3-2) to TRBJ1-2, with 7 positions matching TRBD1. The V gene end was trimmed by 6 bases and the J gene end by 2 bases; junction bases not matched to a gene: 15. Germline V lookup: CDR1 LGHDT, CDR2 YNNKEL (reference sequence). This CDR3 has 17 residues. CDR3 in amino acids: CASSRWEGGQRNYGYTF. CDR3 nucleotides: TGTGCCAGCAGTAGATGGGAAGGGGGACAGCGGAACTATGGCTACACCTTC.

The J gene is TRBJ2-7, the V gene TRBV6-5; TRBD2 agrees at 16 bases. Trimming took 5 bases from V and 5 from J; bases not matched to a gene: 3. The germline CDR1 and CDR2 sequences are MNHEY and SVGAGI. The CDR3 runs to 15 residues. CDR3 residues: CASSTGTSGGDEQYF. CDR3 sequence (DNA): TGTGCCAGCAGTACCGGGACTAGCGGGGGGGACGAGCAGTACTTC.

The V and J genes are TRBV19 and TRBJ2-7; TRBD2 matches at 10 bases. V gave up 5 bases and J gave up 7 bases; unmatched junction bases: 8. This CDR3 comprises 14 residues. CDR1 and CDR2 (germline): LNHDA, SQIVND (reference sequence). DNA of the CDR3: TGTGCCAGTAGTGTGAGCGGGGGGGCCCAGGAGCAGTACTTC. Its protein product is CASSVSGGAQEQYF. The whole variable domain, remainder taken from reference TRBV19 and TRBJ2-7, is DGGITQSPKYLFRKEGQNVTLSCEQNLNHDAMYWYRQDPGQGLRLIYYSQIVNDFQKGDIAEGYSVSREKKESFPLTVTSAQKNPTAFYLCASSVSGGAQEQYFGPGTRLTVT.

The table lists this clone with a few counts. The chain couples TRBV19 to TRBJ2-3; 7 bases map to TRBD2. J was trimmed by 0 bases and V by 7 bases; bases with no gene match: 7. The V gene's germline CDR1 is LNHDA and CDR2 SQIVND (reference sequence). The CDR3 is 15 amino acids. The CDR3 is CASTRSGESTDTQYF. CDR3 nucleotide sequence: TGTGCCAGTACCAGGAGCGGGGAAAGCACAGATACGCAGTATTTT.

This clone was recorded only once. V and J are TRBV9 and TRBJ2-1; D call uncertain. V was pared by 4 bases and J by 3 bases, with 14 bases between. This CDR3 contains 15 residues. In germline, CDR1 is SGDLS, CDR2 YYNGEE. The CDR3 nucleotides are TGTGCCAGCAGCCTGAGGCTTGCGGTCTACAATGAGCAGTTCTTC. Its translation: CASSLRLAVYNEQFF.

The chain combines TRBV30 with TRBJ2-1, with 9 bases that match TRBD1. The CDR3 sequence is 16 residues long. After removal of 3 bases from V and 4 bases from J, the junction contained 10 bases not matched to a gene. From germline, CDR1 is GTSNPN and CDR2 SVGIG (reference sequence). The CDR3 bases are TGTGCCTGGAGAACGACCGGGACAGGGAATTACAATGAGCAGTTCTTC. As protein: CAWRTTGTGNYNEQFF.

The rearrangement joins TRBV10-3 to TRBJ2-7; the match to TRBD1 covers 8 bases. The trim removed 3 bases at V and 5 bases at J, leaving 3 bases unmatched. CDR1 ENHRY and CDR2 SYGVKD come from the germline V gene. The CDR3 has 13 residues. The CDR3 protein is CAISDDRGNEQYF. The CDR3 DNA follows: TGTGCCATCAGTGATGACAGGGGAAACGAGCAGTACTTC.

CDR3 DNA sequence: TGTGCCAGCAGCCAAGATAGGGGGATCCCCAATCAGCCCCAGCATTTT. Translating gives CASSQDRGIPNQPQHF. The chain carries TRBV4-2 and TRBJ1-5, with a possible D match to TRBD1 (6 bases). The germline gives CDR1 LGHNA, CDR2 YNFKEQ. The CDR3 sequence is 16 residues long. V was pared by 0 bases and J by 3 bases, with 12 bases between.